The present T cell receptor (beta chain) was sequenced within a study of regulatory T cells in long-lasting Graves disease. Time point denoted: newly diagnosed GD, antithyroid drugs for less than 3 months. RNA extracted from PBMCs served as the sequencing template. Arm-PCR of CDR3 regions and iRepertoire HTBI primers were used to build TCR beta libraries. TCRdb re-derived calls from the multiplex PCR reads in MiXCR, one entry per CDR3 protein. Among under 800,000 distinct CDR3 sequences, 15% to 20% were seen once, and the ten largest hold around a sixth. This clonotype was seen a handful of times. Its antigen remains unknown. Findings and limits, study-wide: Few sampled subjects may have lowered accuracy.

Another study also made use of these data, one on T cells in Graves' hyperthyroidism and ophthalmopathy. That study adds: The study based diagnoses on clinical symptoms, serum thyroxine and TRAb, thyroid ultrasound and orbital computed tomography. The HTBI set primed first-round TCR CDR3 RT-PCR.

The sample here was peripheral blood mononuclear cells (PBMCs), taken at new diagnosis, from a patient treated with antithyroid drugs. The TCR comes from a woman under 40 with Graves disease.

The CDR3 bases are TGTGCCAGCAGTTACGAGGGCCCCTCGGGTTCACCCCTCCACTTT. Protein product: CASSYEGPSGSPLHF. The chain joins TRBV6-5 to TRBJ1-6, with unresolved D. This CDR3 is 15 amino acids long. Trimming stripped 2 bases from V and 9 bases from J, with 14 bases between. CDR1 MNHEY and CDR2 SVGAGI come from the germline V gene.